Listed below are T cell receptor beta chains from one sample, sequenced in a study of blood T cell repertoires in COVID-19. The assay was immunoSEQ multiplex PCR, and TCRdb's table has in-frame clones only and misses some. Counted here are roughly 100,000 clones, roughly four fifths occurring once; the ten biggest clones make up around 15%. Sequencing used peripheral blood. The receptors stem from a woman aged 60-75 years with acute or convalescent COVID-19. CDR3s include the opening cysteine and the closing phenylalanine or tryptophan. The D gene is left open where the match is weak. Expanded clones get a size class; other rows say once, few or many, or leave the size out.

TRBV7-3	-	TRBJ2-3	TRBD2	CASSLGTSGILGDTQYF	TGTGCCAGCAGCCTTGGGACTAGCGGGATTTTGGGGGATACGCAGTATTTT
TRBV11-2	-	TRBJ2-1	TRBD2	CASSLVVGLGNNEQFF	TGTGCCAGCAGCTTAGTGGTGGGACTAGGGAACAATGAGCAGTTCTTC
TRBV5-4	-	TRBJ2-3	TRBD2	CASSLDAGGSDTQYF	TGTGCCAGCAGCTTGGATGCGGGGGGGTCAGATACGCAGTATTTT
TRBV18	few	TRBJ2-1	TRBD2	CASSPLSGRPPDEQFF	TGTGCCAGCTCACCGCTTAGCGGGAGGCCTCCGGACGAGCAGTTCTTC
TRBV10-1	once	TRBJ2-7	TRBD2	CARSLGAGVNEQYF	TGCGCCAGATCCCTCGGGGCGGGAGTCAACGAGCAGTACTTC
TRBV7-8	-	TRBJ1-1	-	CASSLAVLAVPNTEAFF	TGTGCCAGCAGCTTAGCGGTTCTCGCGGTCCCGAACACTGAAGCTTTCTTT
TRBV19	-	TRBJ2-5	TRBD1	CASSITGEETQYF	TGTGCCAGTAGTATTACAGGGGAGGAGACCCAGTACTTC
TRBV29-1	-	TRBJ1-1	-	CSGQGSLNTEAFF	TGCAGCGGGCAGGGGTCCCTAAACACTGAAGCTTTCTTT
TRBV6-5	few	TRBJ1-6	-	CASSFRQARGSPLHF	TGTGCCAGCAGTTTCCGACAGGCACGGGGTTCACCCCTCCACTTT
TRBV28	-	TRBJ2-4	-	CASSLGRAPATSKNIQYF	TGTGCCAGCAGTTTGGGCAGGGCACCGGCTACTTCCAAAAACATTCAGTACTTC
TRBV7-6	-	TRBJ2-5	TRBD1	CASSPRTRRGQETQYF	TGTGCCAGCAGCCCCAGGACTCGCAGGGGGCAAGAGACCCAGTACTTC
TRBV5-1	-	TRBJ1-6	-	CASSLVPASLNSPLHF	TGCGCCAGCAGCTTGGTGCCAGCGTCCCTTAATTCACCCCTCCACTTT
TRBV5-5	-	TRBJ1-5	-	CASSFIDYSNQPQHF	TGTGCCAGCAGCTTCATAGATTATAGCAATCAGCCCCAGCATTTT
TRBV18	-	TRBJ1-5	TRBD1	CASSPGSGGDNQPQHF	TGTGCCAGCTCACCAGGGTCAGGGGGTGACAATCAGCCCCAGCATTTT
TRBV21-1	-	TRBJ1-2	-	CASRVRAWNGYTF	TGTGCCAGCAGAGTCAGGGCCTGGAATGGCTACACCTTC
TRBV3-1/TRBV3-2	-	TRBJ1-4	-	CASSQDTLVRGTNEKLFF	TGTGCCAGCAGCCAAGATACCCTAGTCAGAGGCACTAATGAAAAACTGTTTTTT
TRBV28	-	TRBJ1-2	TRBD1	CASRQGGANYGYTF	TGTGCCAGCCGACAGGGGGGAGCTAACTATGGCTACACCTTC
TRBV27	few	TRBJ1-2	TRBD1	CASSKGQGGGYTF	TGTGCCAGCAGTAAAGGACAGGGGGGCGGCTACACCTTC
TRBV5-4	-	TRBJ1-3	-	CASSSTTSSGNTIYF	TGTGCCAGCAGCTCCACTACGAGCTCTGGAAACACCATATATTTT
TRBV11-1	-	TRBJ2-1	TRBD2	CASSLRRLAGENEQFF	TGTGCCAGCAGCTTGAGGAGACTAGCGGGAGAAAATGAGCAGTTCTTC
TRBV30	-	TRBJ2-6	TRBD1	CAWSRGQGANVLTF	TGTGCCTGGTCCCGGGGACAGGGGGCCAACGTCCTGACTTTC
TRBV5-1	-	TRBJ1-1	-	CASSLQGRAEAFF	TGCGCCAGCAGCCTACAGGGTCGGGCTGAAGCTTTCTTT
TRBV5-6	-	TRBJ2-5	-	CASSSPLNSPSVGTQYF	TGTGCCAGCAGCTCCCCTCTTAACAGTCCTTCCGTAGGGACCCAGTACTTC
TRBV6-6	-	TRBJ2-2	TRBD2	CASSYLAGGTGELFF	TGTGCCAGCAGTTACCTAGCGGGAGGGACCGGGGAGCTGTTTTTT
TRBV19	-	TRBJ2-3	-	CASSVGGSTDTQYF	TGTGCCAGTAGCGTTGGAGGGAGCACAGATACGCAGTATTTT
TRBV3-1/TRBV3-2	-	TRBJ2-7	-	CASSQFLTSEQYF	TGTGCCAGCAGCCAATTTCTCACTAGCGAGCAGTACTTC
TRBV7-7	-	TRBJ2-3	-	CASSLLDSSTDTQYF	TGTGCTAGCAGCTTACTCGACTCGAGCACAGATACGCAGTATTTT
TRBV19	-	TRBJ1-5	TRBD1	CASSLTGAAYYQPQHF	TGTGCCAGTAGTTTGACAGGGGCGGCTTACTATCAGCCCCAGCATTTT
TRBV10-1	-	TRBJ1-5	-	CASSERAGDDLSNQPQHF	TGCGCCAGCAGTGAGAGGGCAGGGGATGATTTGAGCAATCAGCCCCAGCATTTT
TRBV7-9	-	TRBJ1-1	TRBD1	CASSPQGALGEAFF	TGTGCCAGCAGCCCCCAGGGGGCTTTGGGTGAAGCTTTCTTT
TRBV28	-	TRBJ2-3	TRBD1	CASSSPGTGVENTQYF	TGTGCCAGCAGTTCACCCGGGACAGGGGTAGAGAATACGCAGTATTTT
TRBV5-4	-	TRBJ1-1	TRBD1	CASSSKGQAGTEAFF	TGTGCCAGCAGCTCGAAGGGACAGGCAGGCACTGAAGCTTTCTTT
TRBV6-6	-	TRBJ2-1	TRBD1	CASSHPGGSGYNEQFF	TGTGCCAGCAGTCACCCAGGGGGCTCGGGATACAATGAGCAGTTCTTC
TRBV6-5	-	TRBJ2-2	-	CASSYTRTAYTGELFF	TGTGCCAGCAGTTACACTCGGACAGCCTACACCGGGGAGCTGTTTTTT
TRBV7-9	-	TRBJ1-5	-	CASTSDIDNQPQHF	TGTGCCAGCACCTCAGACATAGACAATCAGCCCCAGCATTTT
TRBV27	-	TRBJ2-7	TRBD2	CASSRLPGGGLTYEQYF	TGTGCCAGCAGTCGACTACCCGGGGGGGGGCTTACCTACGAGCAGTACTTC
TRBV5-6	few	TRBJ1-1	-	CASSFRGGTEAFF	TGTGCCAGCAGCTTTCGAGGGGGCACTGAAGCTTTCTTT
TRBV19	-	TRBJ2-7	TRBD2	CASSELAVDVYEQYF	TGTGCCAGTAGTGAACTAGCGGTGGATGTCTACGAGCAGTACTTC
TRBV7-8	few	TRBJ2-5	-	CASSLTRASRRETQYF	TGTGCCAGCAGCTTAACGCGGGCTAGCCGCCGAGAGACCCAGTACTTC
TRBV6-6	once	TRBJ1-5	TRBD1	CASRAGTGARQPQHF	TGTGCCAGCAGGGCCGGGACAGGGGCCCGTCAGCCCCAGCATTTT
TRBV7-6	few	TRBJ1-5	-	CASSFGGFNQPQHF	TGTGCCAGCAGCTTCGGGGGGTTCAATCAGCCCCAGCATTTT